This T cell receptor beta chain was documented in a study of T cell changes during pregnancy in multiple sclerosis. The protocol was immunoSEQ multiplex PCR, while the TCRdb copy is restricted to in-frame clones and leaves out a portion. The profile covers 70,000 or so clones, with 91% appearing a single time and around 0.75% taken by the ten largest. With V trimmed by 3 bases and J by 0 bases, 2 bases remained unmatched. The CDR3 consists of 17 residues. CDR1 and CDR2 from the germline V gene are SEHNR and FQNEAQ (reference sequence). Sample: peripheral blood, taken in the third trimester of pregnancy. V gene TRBV7-9 combines with J gene TRBJ2-6; 10 nucleotides match TRBD1. This sequence was found in a female donor in good health, enrolled as a control in a pregnancy study. The CDR3 region has the DNA TGTGCCAGCAGCTTTAGGACAGGGGGCTCTGGGGCCAACGTCCTGACTTTC. Protein product: CASSFRTGGSGANVLTF.